The TCR beta chain described here comes from a study of cytomegalovirus exposure and HLA in healthy donors. General observations from the study: In a later analysis, at a false discovery rate of 0.05, some 15,000 TCR beta sequences were associated with HLA alleles. Several top significant clusters appeared, in a later analysis, to be linked to common viral pathogens. A cluster of highly shared sequence variants was likely a sequencing artifact.

A multiplex PCR was run with 60 Vbeta primers and 13 Jbeta primers. TCRdb's copy holds only in-frame clones and misses some; the assay was immunoSEQ multiplex PCR. The sample holds about 150,000 clones, about 70% seen once. About this clone: Its target is not known.

J lost 4 bases, V lost 5 bases, and 7 bases had no gene match. CDR3 size: 15 residues. Germline V gene lookup returns CDR1 SGHTA and CDR2 FQGTGA. The sequence was collected from a young man in good health and CMV-seropositive. This rearrangement joins TRBV7-3 to TRBJ1-1, with 10 positions matching TRBD1. Sequenced: PBMCs. This CDR3 is CASSRQGAIGTEAFF. The CDR3 coding sequence is TGTGCCAGCAGCCGACAGGGGGCGATCGGCACTGAAGCTTTCTTT.